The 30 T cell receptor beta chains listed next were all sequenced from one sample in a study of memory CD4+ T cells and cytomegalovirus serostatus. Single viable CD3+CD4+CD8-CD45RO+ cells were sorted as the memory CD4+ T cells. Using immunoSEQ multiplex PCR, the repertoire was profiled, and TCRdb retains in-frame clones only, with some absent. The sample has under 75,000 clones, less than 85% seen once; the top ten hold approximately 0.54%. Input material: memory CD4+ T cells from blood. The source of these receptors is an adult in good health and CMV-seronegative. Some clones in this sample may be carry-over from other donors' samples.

In DNA, the CDR3 is TGTGCCAGCAGCTTGGTAGGATGGAAGCCGAGCACAGATACGCAGTATTTT. Translation: CASSLVGWKPSTDTQYF. The J gene is TRBJ2-3, the V gene TRBV7-9; D remains unclear. V dropped 3 bases and J dropped 0 bases, with 16 bases sitting between them. This CDR3 has 17 residues. Germline CDR1 SEHNR, CDR2 FQNEAQ (reference sequence).

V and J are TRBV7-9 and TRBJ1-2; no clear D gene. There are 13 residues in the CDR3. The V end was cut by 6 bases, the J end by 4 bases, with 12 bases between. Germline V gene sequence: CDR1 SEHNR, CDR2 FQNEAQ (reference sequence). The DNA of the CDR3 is TGTGCCAGCAGTCCGGGTGCGGGCTATGGCTACACCTTC. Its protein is CASSPGAGYGYTF.

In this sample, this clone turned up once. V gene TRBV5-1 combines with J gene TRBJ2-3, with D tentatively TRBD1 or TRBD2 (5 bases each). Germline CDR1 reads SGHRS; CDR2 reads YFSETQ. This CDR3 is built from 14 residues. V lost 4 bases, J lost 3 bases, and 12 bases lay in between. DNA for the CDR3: TGCGCCAGCAGCGGACTCAGACAGACAGATACGCAGTATTTT. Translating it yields CASSGLRQTDTQYF.

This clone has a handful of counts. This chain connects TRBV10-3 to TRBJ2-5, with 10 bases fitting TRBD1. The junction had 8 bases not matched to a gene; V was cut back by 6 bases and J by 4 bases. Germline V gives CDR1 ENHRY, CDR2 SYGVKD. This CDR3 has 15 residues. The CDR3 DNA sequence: TGTGCCATCAGCCCCGGGACAGGGGTAGGAGAGACCCAGTACTTC. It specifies CAISPGTGVGETQYF.

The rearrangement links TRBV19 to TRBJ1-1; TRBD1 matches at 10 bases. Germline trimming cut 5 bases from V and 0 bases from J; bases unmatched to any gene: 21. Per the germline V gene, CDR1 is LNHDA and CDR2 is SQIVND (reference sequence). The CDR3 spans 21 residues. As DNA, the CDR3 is TGTGCCAGTAGTCGACGGGGCATAACCGGGACAGGGGTAGGAATGAACACTGAAGCTTTCTTT. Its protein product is CASSRRGITGTGVGMNTEAFF.

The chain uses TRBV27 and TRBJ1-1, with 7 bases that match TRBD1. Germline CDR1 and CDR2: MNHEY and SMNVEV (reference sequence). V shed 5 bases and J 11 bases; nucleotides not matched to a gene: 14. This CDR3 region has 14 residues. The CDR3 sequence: CASSLHTGTVAAFF. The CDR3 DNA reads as TGTGCCAGCAGTCTCCATACAGGGACAGTGGCGGCTTTCTTT.

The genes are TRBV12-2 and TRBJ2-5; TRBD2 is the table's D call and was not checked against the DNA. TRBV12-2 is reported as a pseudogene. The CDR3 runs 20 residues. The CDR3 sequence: CASRLARTIRGRGAWETQYF. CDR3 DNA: TGTGCAAGTCGCTTAGCCCGCACGATTCGCGGGAGGGGGGCGTGGGAGACCCAGTACTTC.

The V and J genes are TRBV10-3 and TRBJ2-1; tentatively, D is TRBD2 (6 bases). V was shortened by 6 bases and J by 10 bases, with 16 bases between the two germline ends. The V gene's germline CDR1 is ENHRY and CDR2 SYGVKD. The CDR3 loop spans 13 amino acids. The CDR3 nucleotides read TGTGCCATCAGGACCCCGGCGGGGTCCGAGCAGTTCTTC. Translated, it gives CAIRTPAGSEQFF.

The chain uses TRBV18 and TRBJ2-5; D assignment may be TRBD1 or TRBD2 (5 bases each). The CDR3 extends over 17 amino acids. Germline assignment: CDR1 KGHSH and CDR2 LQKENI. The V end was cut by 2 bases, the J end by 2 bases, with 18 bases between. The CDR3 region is CASSPILTAELQETQYF. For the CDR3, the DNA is TGTGCCAGCTCACCAATTTTGACAGCGGAACTTCAAGAGACCCAGTACTTC.

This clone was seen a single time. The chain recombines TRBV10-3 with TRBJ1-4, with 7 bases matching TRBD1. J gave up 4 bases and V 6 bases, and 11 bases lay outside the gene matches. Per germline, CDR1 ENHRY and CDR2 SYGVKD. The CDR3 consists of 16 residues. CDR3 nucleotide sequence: TGTGCCATCAGCGCCGGGACAGAGTGGGATAATGAAAAACTGTTTTTT. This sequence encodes CAISAGTEWDNEKLFF.

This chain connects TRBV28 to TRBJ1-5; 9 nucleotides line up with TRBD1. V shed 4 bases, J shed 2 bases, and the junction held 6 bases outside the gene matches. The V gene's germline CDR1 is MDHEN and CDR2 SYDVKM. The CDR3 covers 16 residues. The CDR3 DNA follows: TGTGCCAGCAGTTGGGGACAGGGAGGGGGCAATCAGCCCCAGCATTTT. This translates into CASSWGQGGGNQPQHF. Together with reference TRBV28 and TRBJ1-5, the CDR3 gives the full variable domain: DVKVTQSSRYLVKRTGEKVFLECVQDMDHENMFWYRQDPGLGLRLIYFSYDVKMKEKGDIPEGYSVSREKKERFSLILESASTNQTSMYLCASSWGQGGGNQPQHFGDGTRLSIL.

The CDR3 loop is CAWSDGTSGRYNEQFF. The CDR3, as DNA: TGTGCCTGGAGTGACGGGACTAGCGGGAGGTACAATGAGCAGTTCTTC. The chain joins TRBV30 to TRBJ2-1, with 15 bases identical to TRBD2. Germline V gene data show CDR1 as GTSNPN and CDR2 as SVGIG (reference sequence). This CDR3 is built from 16 residues. Unmatched junction bases numbered 2, after V lost 1 base and J lost 4 bases.

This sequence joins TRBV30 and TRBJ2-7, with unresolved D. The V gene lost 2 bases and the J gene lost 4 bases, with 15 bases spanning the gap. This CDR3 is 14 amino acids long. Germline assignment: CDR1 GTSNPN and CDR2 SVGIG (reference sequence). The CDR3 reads CAWSPETDSYEQYF. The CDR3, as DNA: TGTGCCTGGAGTCCTGAGACTGATTCGTACGAGCAGTACTTC.

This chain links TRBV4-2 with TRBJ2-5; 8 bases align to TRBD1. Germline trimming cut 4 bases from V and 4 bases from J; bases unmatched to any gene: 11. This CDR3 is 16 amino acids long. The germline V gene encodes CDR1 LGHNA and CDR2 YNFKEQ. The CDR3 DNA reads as TGTGCCAGCAGCCCAAACGTTGGACAGGGAGGAGAGACCCAGTACTTC. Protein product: CASSPNVGQGGETQYF.

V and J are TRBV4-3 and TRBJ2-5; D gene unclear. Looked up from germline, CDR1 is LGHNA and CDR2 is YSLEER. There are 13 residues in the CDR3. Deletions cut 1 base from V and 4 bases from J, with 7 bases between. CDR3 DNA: TGCGCCAGCAGCCAAGGAATCGGAGAGACCCAGTACTTC. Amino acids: CASSQGIGETQYF.

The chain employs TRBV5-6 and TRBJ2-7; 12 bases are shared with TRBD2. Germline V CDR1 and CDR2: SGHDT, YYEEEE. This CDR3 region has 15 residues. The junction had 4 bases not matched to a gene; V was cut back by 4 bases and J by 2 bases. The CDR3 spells CASSPTSGGPYEQYF. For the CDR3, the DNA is TGTGCCAGCAGCCCGACTAGCGGGGGTCCCTACGAGCAGTACTTC.

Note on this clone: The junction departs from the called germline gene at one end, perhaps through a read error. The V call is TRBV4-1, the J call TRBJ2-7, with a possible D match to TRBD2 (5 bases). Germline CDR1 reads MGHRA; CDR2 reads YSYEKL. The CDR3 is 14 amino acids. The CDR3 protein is CAGSQWRASYEQYF. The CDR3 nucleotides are TGCGCCGGCAGCCAATGGCGGGCGTCCTACGAGCAGTACTTC.

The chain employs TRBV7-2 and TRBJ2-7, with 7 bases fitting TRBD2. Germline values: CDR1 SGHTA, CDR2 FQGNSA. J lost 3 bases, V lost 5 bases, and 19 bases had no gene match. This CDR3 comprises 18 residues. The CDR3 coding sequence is TGTGCCAGCAGCACTCCCCGTCAACGAGGGAGGGCCTTCTACGAGCAGTACTTC. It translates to CASSTPRQRGRAFYEQYF.

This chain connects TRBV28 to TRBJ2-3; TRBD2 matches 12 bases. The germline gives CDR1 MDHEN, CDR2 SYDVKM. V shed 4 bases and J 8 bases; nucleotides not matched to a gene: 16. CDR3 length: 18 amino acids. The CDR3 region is CASSSPLAGGMGLGTQYF. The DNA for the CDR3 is TGTGCCAGCAGTTCCCCACTAGCGGGAGGTATGGGATTGGGTACGCAGTATTTT.

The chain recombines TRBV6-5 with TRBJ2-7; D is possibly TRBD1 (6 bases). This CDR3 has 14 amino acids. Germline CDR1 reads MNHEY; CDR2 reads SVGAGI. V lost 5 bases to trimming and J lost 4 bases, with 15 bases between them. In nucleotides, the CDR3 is TGTGCCAGCAGTCCCCCGGGACAAGGTTACGAGCAGTACTTC. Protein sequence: CASSPPGQGYEQYF.

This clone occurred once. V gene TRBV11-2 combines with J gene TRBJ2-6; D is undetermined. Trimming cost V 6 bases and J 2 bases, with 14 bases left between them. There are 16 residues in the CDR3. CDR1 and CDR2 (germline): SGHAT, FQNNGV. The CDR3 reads CASRTPWGAGANVLTF. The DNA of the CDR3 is TGTGCCAGCAGGACTCCGTGGGGTGCTGGGGCCAACGTCCTGACTTTC.

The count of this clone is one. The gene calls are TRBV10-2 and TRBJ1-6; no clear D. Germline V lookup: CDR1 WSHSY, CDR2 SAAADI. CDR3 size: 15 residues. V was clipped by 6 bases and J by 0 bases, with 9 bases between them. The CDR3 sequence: CASRATASYNSPLHF. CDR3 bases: TGCGCCAGCAGAGCGACGGCCTCCTATAATTCACCCCTCCACTTT.

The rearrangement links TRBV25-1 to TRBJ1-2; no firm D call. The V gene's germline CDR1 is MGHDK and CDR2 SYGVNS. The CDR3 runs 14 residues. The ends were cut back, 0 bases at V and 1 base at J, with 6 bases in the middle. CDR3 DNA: TGTGCCAGCAGTGAATATGGGCATAACTATGGCTACACCTTC. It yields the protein CASSEYGHNYGYTF.

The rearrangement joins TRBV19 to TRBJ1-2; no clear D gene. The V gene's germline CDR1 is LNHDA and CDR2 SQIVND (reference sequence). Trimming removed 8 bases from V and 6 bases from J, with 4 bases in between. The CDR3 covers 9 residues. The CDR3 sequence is CASLHGYTF. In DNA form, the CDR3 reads TGTGCCAGTCTTCATGGCTACACCTTC.

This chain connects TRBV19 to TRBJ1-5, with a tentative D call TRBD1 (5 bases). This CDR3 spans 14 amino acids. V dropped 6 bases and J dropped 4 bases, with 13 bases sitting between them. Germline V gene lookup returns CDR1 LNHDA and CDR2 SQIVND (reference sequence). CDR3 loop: CASSPPGGNQPQHF. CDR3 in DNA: TGTGCCAGTAGCCCCCCGGGGGGGAATCAGCCCCAGCATTTT.

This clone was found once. This chain's CDR3 is CASRKRGLLYNEQFF. The CDR3 nucleotides read TGTGCCAGCAGGAAGCGGGGGCTCTTATACAATGAGCAGTTCTTC. The rearrangement uses TRBV2 and TRBJ2-1; 8 bases align to TRBD2. V dropped 6 bases and J dropped 4; count of bases not matched to a gene: 8. The CDR3 totals 15 residues. CDR1 and CDR2 from the germline V gene are SNHLY and FYNNEI.

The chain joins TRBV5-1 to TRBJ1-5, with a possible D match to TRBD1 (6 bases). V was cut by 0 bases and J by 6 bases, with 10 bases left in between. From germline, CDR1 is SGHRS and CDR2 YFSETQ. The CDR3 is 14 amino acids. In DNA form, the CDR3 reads TGCGCCAGCAGCTTGGGGCAGGGGAGTCAGCCCCAGCATTTT. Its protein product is CASSLGQGSQPQHF.

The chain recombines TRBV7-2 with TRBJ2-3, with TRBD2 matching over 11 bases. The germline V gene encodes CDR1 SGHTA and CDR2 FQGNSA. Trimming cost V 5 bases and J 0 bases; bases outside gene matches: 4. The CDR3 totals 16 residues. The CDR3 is CASSLIAGGSTDTQYF. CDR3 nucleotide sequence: TGTGCCAGCAGCCTAATAGCGGGAGGGAGCACAGATACGCAGTATTTT.

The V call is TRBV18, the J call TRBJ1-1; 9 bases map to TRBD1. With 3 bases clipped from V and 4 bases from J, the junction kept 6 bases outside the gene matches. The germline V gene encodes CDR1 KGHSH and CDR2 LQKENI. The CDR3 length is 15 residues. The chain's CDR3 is CASSPMDRGGTEAFF. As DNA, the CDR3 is TGTGCCAGCTCACCTATGGACAGGGGCGGCACTGAAGCTTTCTTT.

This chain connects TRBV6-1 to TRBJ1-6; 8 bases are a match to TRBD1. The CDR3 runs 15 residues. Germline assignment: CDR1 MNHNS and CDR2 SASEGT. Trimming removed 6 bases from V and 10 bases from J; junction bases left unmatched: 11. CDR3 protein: CASSDPGQVDSPLHF. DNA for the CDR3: TGTGCCAGCAGCGATCCGGGACAGGTGGACTCACCCCTCCACTTT.